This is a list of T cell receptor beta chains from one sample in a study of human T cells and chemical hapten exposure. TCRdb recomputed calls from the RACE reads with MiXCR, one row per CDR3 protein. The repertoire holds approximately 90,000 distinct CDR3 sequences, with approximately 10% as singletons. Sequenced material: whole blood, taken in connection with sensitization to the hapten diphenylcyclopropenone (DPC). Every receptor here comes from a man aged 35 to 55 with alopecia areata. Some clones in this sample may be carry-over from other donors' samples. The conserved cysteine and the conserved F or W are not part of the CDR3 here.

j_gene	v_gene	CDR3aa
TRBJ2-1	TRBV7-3	ASSSGLAGGFYNEQF
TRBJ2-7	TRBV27	ASSPRLAGAVDEQY
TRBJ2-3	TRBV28	ASSRPSVTDTQY
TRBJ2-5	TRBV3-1	ASSQEFLETQY
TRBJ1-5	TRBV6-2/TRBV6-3	ASSYGQGDQPQH
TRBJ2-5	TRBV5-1	ASSTTPGHQETQY
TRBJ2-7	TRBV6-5	ASRSPGQITEQY
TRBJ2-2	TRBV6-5	ASSYSAGAGYTGELF
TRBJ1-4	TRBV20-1	SAGAGVNEKLF
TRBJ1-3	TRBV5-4	ASSPPEPGNTIY
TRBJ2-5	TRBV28	ASSLKVYQETQY
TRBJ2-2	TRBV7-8	ASASADRGTGELF
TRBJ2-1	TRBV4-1	ASSQEDRVAGGSEQF
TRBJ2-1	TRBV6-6	ATGGTGNEQF
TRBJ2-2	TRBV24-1	ATSDLTGGRGTGELF
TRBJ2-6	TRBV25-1	ASSEYDVAGANVLT
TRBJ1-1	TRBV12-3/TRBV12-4	ASSLRFAEAF
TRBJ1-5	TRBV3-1	ASSHTLDRGDQPQH
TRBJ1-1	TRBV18	ASSPQSPRGLMNTEAF
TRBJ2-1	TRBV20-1	SARDTPEQF
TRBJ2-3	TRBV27	ASRKQGRTDTQY
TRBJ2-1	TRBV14	ASSQGVYNEQF
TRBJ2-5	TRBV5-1	ASSLSRAETQY
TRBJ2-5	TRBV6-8	ASSDPGHQETQY
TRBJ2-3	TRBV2	ASSAGRNTQY
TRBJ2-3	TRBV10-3	AISITSEARTDTQY
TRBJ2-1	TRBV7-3	ASSLFSAGWAQSEQF
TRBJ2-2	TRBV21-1	ASLPRQDRGRVTGELF
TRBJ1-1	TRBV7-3	ASSLTTGTAF